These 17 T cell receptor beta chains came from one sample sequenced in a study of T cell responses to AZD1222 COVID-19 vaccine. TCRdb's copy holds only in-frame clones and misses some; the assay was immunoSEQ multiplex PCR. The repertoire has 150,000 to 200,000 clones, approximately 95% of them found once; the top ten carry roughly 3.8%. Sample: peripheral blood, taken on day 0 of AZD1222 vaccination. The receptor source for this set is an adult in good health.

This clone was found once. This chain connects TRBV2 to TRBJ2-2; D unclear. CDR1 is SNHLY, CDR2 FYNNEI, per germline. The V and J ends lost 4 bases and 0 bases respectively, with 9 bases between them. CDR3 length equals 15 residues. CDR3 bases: TGTGCCAGCAGTGTCGTTCCAGCGAACACCGGGGAGCTGTTTTTT. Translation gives CASSVVPANTGELFF.

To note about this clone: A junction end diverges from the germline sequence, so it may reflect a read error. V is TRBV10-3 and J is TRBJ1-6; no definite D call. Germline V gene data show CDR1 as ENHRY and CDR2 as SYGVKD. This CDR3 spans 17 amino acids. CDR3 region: CAISFVPGGVGNSPLHF. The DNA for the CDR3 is TGTGCCATCAGTTTTGTTCCGGGCGGTGTGGGTAATTCGCCCCTCCACTTT.

The CDR3 DNA reads as TGTGCCAGCACCGAATCAGCAGCTAACTATGGCTACACCTTC. As protein: CASTESAANYGYTF. The chain links TRBV6-4 to TRBJ1-2; D remains ambiguous. Germline CDR1 is MRHNA and CDR2 is SNTAGT. V was shortened by 7 bases and J by 0 bases, with 12 bases between the two germline ends. This CDR3 is built from 14 residues.

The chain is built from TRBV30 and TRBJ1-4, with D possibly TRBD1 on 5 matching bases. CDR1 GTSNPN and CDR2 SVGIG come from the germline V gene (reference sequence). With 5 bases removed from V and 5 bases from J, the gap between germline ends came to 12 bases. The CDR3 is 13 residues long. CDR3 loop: CAWAGTGNEKLFF. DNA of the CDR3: TGTGCCTGGGCGGGGACGGGGAATGAAAAACTGTTTTTT.

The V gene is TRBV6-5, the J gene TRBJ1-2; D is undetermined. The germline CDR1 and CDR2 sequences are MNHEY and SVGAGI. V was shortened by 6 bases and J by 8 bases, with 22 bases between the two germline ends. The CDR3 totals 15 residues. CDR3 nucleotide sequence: TGTGCCAGCAGACCCGTTGGGCAGCCGGTGCGCGGCTACACCTTC. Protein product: CASRPVGQPVRGYTF.

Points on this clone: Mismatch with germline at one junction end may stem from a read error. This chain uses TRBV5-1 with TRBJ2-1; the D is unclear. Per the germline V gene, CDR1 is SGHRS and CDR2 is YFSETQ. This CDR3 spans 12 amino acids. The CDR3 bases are TGCGCCAGCAGCCCAACCTACGATGAGCAGTTCTTC. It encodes CASSPTYDEQFF.

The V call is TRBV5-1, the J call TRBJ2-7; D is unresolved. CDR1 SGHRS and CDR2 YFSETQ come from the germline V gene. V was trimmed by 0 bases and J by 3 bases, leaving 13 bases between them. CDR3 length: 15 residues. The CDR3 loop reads CASSLAPVGIYEQYF. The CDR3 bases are TGCGCCAGCAGCTTGGCCCCAGTTGGGATCTACGAGCAGTACTTC.

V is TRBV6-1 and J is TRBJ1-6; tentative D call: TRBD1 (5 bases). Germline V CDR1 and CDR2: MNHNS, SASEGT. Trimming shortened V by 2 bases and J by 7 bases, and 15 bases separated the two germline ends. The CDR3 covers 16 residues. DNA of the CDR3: TGTGCCAGCAGTGAATATGGGAGACAGCGGAATTCACCCCTCCACTTT. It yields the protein CASSEYGRQRNSPLHF.

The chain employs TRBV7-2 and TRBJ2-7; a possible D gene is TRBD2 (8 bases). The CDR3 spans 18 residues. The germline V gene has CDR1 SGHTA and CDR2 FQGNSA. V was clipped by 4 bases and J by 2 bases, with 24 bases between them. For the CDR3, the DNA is TGTGCCAGCAGCTCCATAAGGGGGCTAGCGGGCCTCACCTACGAGCAGTACTTC. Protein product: CASSSIRGLAGLTYEQYF.

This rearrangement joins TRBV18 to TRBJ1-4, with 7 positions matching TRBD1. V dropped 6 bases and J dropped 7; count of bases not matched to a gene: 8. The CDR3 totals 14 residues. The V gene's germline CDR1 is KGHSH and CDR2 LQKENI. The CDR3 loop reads CASSRDSGSEKLFF. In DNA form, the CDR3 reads TGTGCCAGCTCTCGGGACAGTGGCAGTGAAAAACTGTTTTTT.

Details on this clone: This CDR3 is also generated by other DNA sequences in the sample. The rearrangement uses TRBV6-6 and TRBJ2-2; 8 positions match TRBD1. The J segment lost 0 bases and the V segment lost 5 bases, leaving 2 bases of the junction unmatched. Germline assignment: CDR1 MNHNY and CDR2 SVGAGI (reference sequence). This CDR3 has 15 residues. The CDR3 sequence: CASSPGQANTGELFF. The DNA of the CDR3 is TGTGCCAGCAGTCCGGGACAGGCGAACACCGGGGAGCTGTTTTTT.

The CDR3 DNA reads as TGCAGCGTTGAGGACGGGGCCTACGAGCAGTACTTC. Protein product: CSVEDGAYEQYF. The rearrangement joins TRBV29-1 to TRBJ2-7; possible D gene TRBD2, 5 bases. V dropped 3 bases and J dropped 2 bases, with 8 bases sitting between them. CDR3 size: 12 residues. Germline-derived CDR1 and CDR2 are SQVTM and ANQGSEA.

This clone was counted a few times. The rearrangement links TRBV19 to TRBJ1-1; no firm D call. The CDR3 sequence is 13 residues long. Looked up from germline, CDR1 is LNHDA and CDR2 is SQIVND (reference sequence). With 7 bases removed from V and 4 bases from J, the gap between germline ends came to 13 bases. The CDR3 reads CASISKPSTEAFF. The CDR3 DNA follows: TGTGCCAGTATCTCCAAGCCCAGCACTGAAGCTTTCTTT.

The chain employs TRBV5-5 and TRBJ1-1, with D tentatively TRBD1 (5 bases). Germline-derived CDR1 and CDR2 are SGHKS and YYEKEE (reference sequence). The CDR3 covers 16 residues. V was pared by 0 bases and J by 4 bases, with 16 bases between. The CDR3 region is CASSLDRRVGGTEAFF. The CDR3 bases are TGTGCCAGCAGCTTGGACAGGAGGGTAGGTGGCACTGAAGCTTTCTTT.

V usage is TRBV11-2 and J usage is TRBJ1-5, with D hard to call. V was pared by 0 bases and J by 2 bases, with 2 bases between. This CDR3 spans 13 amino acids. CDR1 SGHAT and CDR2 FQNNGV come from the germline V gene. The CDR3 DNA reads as TGTGCCAGCAGCTTAGATGGCAATCAGCCCCAGCATTTT. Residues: CASSLDGNQPQHF.

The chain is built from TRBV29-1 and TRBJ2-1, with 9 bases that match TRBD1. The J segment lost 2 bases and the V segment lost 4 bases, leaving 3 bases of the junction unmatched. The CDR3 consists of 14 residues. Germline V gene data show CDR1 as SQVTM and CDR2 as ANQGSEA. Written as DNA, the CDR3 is TGCAGCGTTGGTGACAGGGGGGCCTACAATGAGCAGTTCTTC. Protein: CSVGDRGAYNEQFF.

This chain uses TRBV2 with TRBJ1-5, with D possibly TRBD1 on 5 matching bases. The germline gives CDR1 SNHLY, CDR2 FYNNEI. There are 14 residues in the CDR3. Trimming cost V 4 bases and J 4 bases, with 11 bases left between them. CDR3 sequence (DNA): TGTGCCAGCAGTGGGGGGGAGAGGAATCAGCCCCAGCATTTT. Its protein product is CASSGGERNQPQHF.